This T cell receptor beta chain was found in a study of T cell responses to AZD1222 COVID-19 vaccine. The protocol was immunoSEQ multiplex PCR, while the TCRdb copy is restricted to in-frame clones and leaves out a portion. The table includes fewer than 180,000 clones, under 95% detected once. As to this clone: One end of the junction fails to match germline, which may point to a read error.

Recipients boosted at about 4 weeks or about 12 weeks are pooled. The CDR3 runs 15 residues. Germline lookup yields CDR1 KGHSH and CDR2 LQKENI. The rearrangement links TRBV18 to TRBJ2-7; D is unresolved. The TCR comes from an adult who received the AZD1222 COVID-19 vaccine. Sequenced here: peripheral blood, sampled 28 days after the second AZD1222 dose. The CDR3 region is CASSPLKSQLHEQYF. The CDR3 DNA is TGTGCCAGCTCCCCACTTAAGTCACAGCTCCACGAGCAGTACTTC. Full variable domain (rest looked up from reference TRBV18 and TRBJ2-7): NAGVMQNPRHLVRRRGQEARLRCSPMKGHSHVYWYRQLPEEGLKFMVYLQKENIIDESGMPKERFSAEFPKEGPSILRIQQVVRGDSAAYFCASSPLKSQLHEQYFGPGTRLTVT.